This TCR beta chain was sequenced in a study of blood T cell repertoires in COVID-19. Repertoires were generated with immunoSEQ multiplex PCR, while TCRdb's copy carries only in-frame clones and drops some. Found here are about 270,000 clones, about 86% of them singletons; the top ten hold roughly 13%. V was clipped by 8 bases and J by 4 bases; unmatched bases: 8. Per the germline V gene, CDR1 is WNHNN and CDR2 is SYGVQD (reference sequence). The CDR3 spans 16 residues. This chain connects TRBV10-1 to TRBJ2-2; TRBD1 matches at 12 bases. The specimen sequenced was peripheral blood. The TCR originated in a woman in her seventies with COVID-19, enrolled during active disease. CDR3 loop: CASRAGTGGFTGELFF. CDR3 coding DNA: TGCGCCAGCCGGGCCGGGACAGGGGGCTTCACCGGGGAGCTGTTTTTT.